This paragraph reports one T cell receptor beta chain. The antigen remains undetermined. This record comes from a study of T cells after yellow fever vaccination. Study at large: Low-cell-number fractions underwent preparation using SMART-Seq v4 Ultra Low Input. Study-level findings and limits: There was a small share of clonotypes that showed up in both the CD4 and CD8 compartments. After the booster, 96% of CD4 and more than 75% of CD8 primary-response clones were re-detected.

It was through 5'RACE template switching that TCR cDNA was made, with a universal primer site and UMIs added. TCRdb itself ran the 5' RACE reads through MiXCR, one entry per CDR3 protein. The data show roughly 120,000 distinct CDR3 sequences, 7.4% seen once. The sample was CD4+ T cells sorted from PBMCs, taken approximately 11 days after the first yellow fever vaccination. The receptor was isolated from a man aged 18 to 29 who received the YFV17D yellow fever vaccine.

Here the CDR3 reads CSASSGFEKLFF. Written as DNA, the CDR3 is TGCAGTGCTAGTTCGGGATTCGAAAAACTGTTTTTT. V and J are TRBV20-1 and TRBJ1-4; D call uncertain. V lost 3 bases and J lost 8, with 10 bases in between. This CDR3 contains 12 residues. Germline V gene lookup returns CDR1 DFQATT and CDR2 SNEGSKA (reference sequence).